This T cell receptor beta chain was captured by sequencing in a study of breast tumors, draining lymph nodes, adjacent tissues. TCRdb fed the multiplex PCR reads into MiXCR, producing one record per CDR3 protein. Of fewer than 150,000 distinct CDR3 sequences in the sample, 21% were seen once. General study results and limits: Most tumor T cells seemingly derive from lymph node, then expand in tumor.

Axillary draining lymph nodes of breast cancer patients supplied the node samples. Germline V CDR1 and CDR2: SGDLS, YYNGEE. The CDR3 contains 16 residues. Details on this clonotype: Its antigen is unknown. With a much larger clone just one base away, this may be a read error.

This TCR derives from a female donor with breast cancer. Some clones in this sample may be carry-over from other donors' samples. The chain has TRBV9 and TRBJ2-2, with a weak D call TRBD2 (6 bases). The sample comprised axillary lymph node tissue. The chain's CDR3 is CAGSAGTGGGTGELFF. The DNA of the CDR3 is TGTGCCGGCAGCGCGGGGACCGGTGGGGGCACCGGGGAGCTGTTTTTT.